Described below is a single T cell receptor (beta chain) sequence and its context. TCRdb's table, derived via immunoSEQ multiplex PCR, lists solely in-frame clones and lacks some. This table holds fewer than 850,000 clones, about 97% found once. This record comes from a study of shared clonotypes between healthy human individuals. As defined, naive CD8 cells were CD45RO-negative and positively selected for CCR7, with terminally differentiated effector memory CD45RA+ cells excluded. Participating donors were healthy, HIV-negative adults free of recent acute infections or vaccinations. The V gene's germline CDR1 is GTSNPN and CDR2 SVGIG (reference sequence). The CDR3 is made up of 15 amino acids. The V and J ends lost 3 bases and 3 bases, in that order; junction bases with no gene match: 6.

V gene TRBV30 combines with J gene TRBJ2-1, with 9 bases matching TRBD2. The sample was naive CD8+ T cells sorted from blood. This clonotype was sampled from a man aged 25 to 45 in good health. For the CDR3, the DNA is TGTGCCTGGAGCCCCGGGACTAGCTACTACAATGAGCAGTTCTTC. Amino acids: CAWSPGTSYYNEQFF.